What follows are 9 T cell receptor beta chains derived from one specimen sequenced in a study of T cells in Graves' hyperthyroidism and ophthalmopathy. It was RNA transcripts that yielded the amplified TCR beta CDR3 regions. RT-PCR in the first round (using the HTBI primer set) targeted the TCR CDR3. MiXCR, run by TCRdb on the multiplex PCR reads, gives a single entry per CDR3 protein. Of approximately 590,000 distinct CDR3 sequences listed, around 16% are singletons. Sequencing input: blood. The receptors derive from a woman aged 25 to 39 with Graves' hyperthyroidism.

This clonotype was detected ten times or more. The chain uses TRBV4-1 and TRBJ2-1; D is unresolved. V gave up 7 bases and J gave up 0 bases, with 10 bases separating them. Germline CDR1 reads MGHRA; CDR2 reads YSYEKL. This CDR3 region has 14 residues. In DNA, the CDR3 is TGCGCCAGCACTCGGGCCCTCTCCTACAATGAGCAGTTCTTC. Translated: CASTRALSYNEQFF.

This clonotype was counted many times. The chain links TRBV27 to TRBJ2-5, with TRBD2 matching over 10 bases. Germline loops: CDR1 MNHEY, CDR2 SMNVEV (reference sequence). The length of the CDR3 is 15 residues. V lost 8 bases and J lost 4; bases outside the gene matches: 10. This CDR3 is CASSPQAGGRETQYF. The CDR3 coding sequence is TGTGCCAGCTCGCCCCAAGCGGGAGGGAGAGAGACCCAGTACTTC.

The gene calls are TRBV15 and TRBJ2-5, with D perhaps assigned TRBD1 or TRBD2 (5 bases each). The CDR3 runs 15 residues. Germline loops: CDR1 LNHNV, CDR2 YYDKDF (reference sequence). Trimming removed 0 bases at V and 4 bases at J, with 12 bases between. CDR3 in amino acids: CATSRDRVRGETQYF. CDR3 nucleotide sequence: TGTGCCACCAGCAGAGACAGGGTTCGGGGAGAGACCCAGTACTTC. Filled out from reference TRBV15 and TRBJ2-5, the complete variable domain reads DAMVIQNPRYQVTQFGKPVTLSCSQTLNHNVMYWYQQKSSQAPKLLFHYYDKDFNNEADTPDNFQSRRPNTSFCFLDIRSPGLGDTAMYLCATSRDRVRGETQYFGPGTRLLVL.

CDR3 coding DNA: TGCGCCAGCAGCTTCCTGACTAGCGGGAGAATAAGGGACAATGAGCAGTTCTTC. Encoded protein: CASSFLTSGRIRDNEQFF. The V call is TRBV5-1, the J call TRBJ2-1; TRBD2 matches at 12 bases. Germline loops: CDR1 SGHRS, CDR2 YFSETQ. The CDR3 runs 18 residues. V was clipped by 2 bases and J by 5 bases; unmatched bases: 11.

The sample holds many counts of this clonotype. CDR3 coding DNA: TGTGCCAGCAGCCTAACTAGCATCGGGTACAATGAGCAGTTCTTC. Protein: CASSLTSIGYNEQFF. The chain carries TRBV3-1 and TRBJ2-1; the D gene is possibly TRBD2 (6 bases). Per germline, CDR1 LGHDT and CDR2 YNNKEL (reference sequence). This CDR3 contains 15 residues. The V end lost 4 bases, the J end lost 4 bases, and 14 bases lay between the germline ends.

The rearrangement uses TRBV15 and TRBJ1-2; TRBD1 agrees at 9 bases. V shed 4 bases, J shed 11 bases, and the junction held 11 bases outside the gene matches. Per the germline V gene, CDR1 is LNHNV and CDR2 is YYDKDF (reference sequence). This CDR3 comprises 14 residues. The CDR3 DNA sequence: TGTGCCACCAGCAAAGAGGGGGACAGGGCGTGGTACACCTTC. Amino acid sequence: CATSKEGDRAWYTF.

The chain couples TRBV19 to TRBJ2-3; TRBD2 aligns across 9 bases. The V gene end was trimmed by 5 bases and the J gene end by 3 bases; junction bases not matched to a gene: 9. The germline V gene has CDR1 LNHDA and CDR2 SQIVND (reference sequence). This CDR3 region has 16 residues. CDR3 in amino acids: CASSAIAGDGTDTQYF. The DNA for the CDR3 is TGTGCCAGTAGTGCCATAGCGGGAGACGGTACAGATACGCAGTATTTT.

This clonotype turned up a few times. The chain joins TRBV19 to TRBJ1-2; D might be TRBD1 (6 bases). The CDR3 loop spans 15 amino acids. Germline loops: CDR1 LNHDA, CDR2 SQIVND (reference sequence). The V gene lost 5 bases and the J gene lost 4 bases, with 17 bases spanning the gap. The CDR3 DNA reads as TGTGCCAGTAGTGCGCTCCGGACAGTTTCCTATGGCTACACCTTC. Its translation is CASSALRTVSYGYTF.

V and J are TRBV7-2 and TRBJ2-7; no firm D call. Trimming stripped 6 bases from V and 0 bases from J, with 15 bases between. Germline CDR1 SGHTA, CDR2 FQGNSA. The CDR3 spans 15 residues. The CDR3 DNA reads TGTGCCAGCAGTTCCGGTCAATTGGACTCCTACGAGCAGTACTTC. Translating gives CASSSGQLDSYEQYF.